The 32 T cell receptor beta chains below all came from one sample that was sequenced in a study of radiotherapy plus CTLA-4 blockade in lung cancer. TCRdb's table, derived via immunoSEQ multiplex PCR, lists solely in-frame clones and lacks some. Of tens of thousands of clones in the sample, approximately 79% were seen once. The sequences come from peripheral blood, collected from a patient treated with radiotherapy plus ipilimumab. The receptors shown here come from a human donor with non-small cell lung cancer whose response to radiotherapy plus ipilimumab could not be evaluated. Some clones in this sample may be carry-over from other donors' samples.

The V call is TRBV5-1, the J call TRBJ2-5; possible D gene TRBD2, 6 bases. Trimming took 5 bases from V and 3 from J, leaving 11 bases between them. From germline, CDR1 is SGHRS and CDR2 YFSETQ. The CDR3 extends over 13 amino acids. CDR3 in amino acids: CASSWSGEETQYF. The CDR3, as DNA: TGCGCCAGCAGTTGGTCGGGGGAAGAGACCCAGTACTTC.

The chain links TRBV5-1 to TRBJ2-7; maybe TRBD1 (6 bases). Per the germline V gene, CDR1 is SGHRS and CDR2 is YFSETQ. The CDR3 is 14 residues long. The V and J ends lost 0 bases and 2 bases respectively, with 9 bases between them. Here the CDR3 reads CASSLGDIAYEQYF. The CDR3 nucleotides are TGCGCCAGCAGCTTGGGGGACATAGCCTACGAGCAGTACTTC.

In DNA, the CDR3 is TGCGCCAGCAGCCCGGGACAGGCCTCCTCTGGGGCCAACGTCCTGACTTTC. It encodes CASSPGQASSGANVLTF. The rearrangement links TRBV5-1 to TRBJ2-6; 8 nucleotides match TRBD1. V was pared by 4 bases and J by 0 bases, with 6 bases of the junction left unmatched. There are 17 residues in the CDR3. Germline loops: CDR1 SGHRS, CDR2 YFSETQ.

The chain uses TRBV11-2 and TRBJ1-1; no clear D gene. CDR1 and CDR2 from the germline V gene are SGHAT and FQNNGV. The CDR3 consists of 15 residues. Trimming removed 1 base from V and 10 bases from J, with 19 bases in between. The CDR3 bases are TGTGCCAGCAGCTTAGGGCAAAGGCTAGGAAGAGGAGCTTTCTTT. Protein product: CASSLGQRLGRGAFF.

This clone was detected only once. The chain couples TRBV4-3 to TRBJ2-7; D not resolved. Per the germline V gene, CDR1 is LGHNA and CDR2 is YSLEER. The CDR3 is 14 amino acids. Trimming removed 0 bases from V and 0 bases from J, with 6 bases in between. The CDR3 is CASSQDWSSYEQYF. The DNA for the CDR3 is TGCGCCAGCAGCCAAGATTGGAGCTCCTACGAGCAGTACTTC.

The V call is TRBV5-1, the J call TRBJ2-2, with 8 bases identical to TRBD1. Trimming removed 4 bases from V and 5 bases from J; junction bases left unmatched: 13. The CDR3 covers 17 residues. Germline CDR1 is SGHRS and CDR2 is YFSETQ. As DNA, the CDR3 is TGCGCCAGCAGCGTGGATACAGGGGGGCCTTGGACCGGGGAGCTGTTTTTT. It translates to CASSVDTGGPWTGELFF. Combining the CDR3 with reference TRBV5-1 and TRBJ2-2 gives the whole variable domain KAGVTQTPRYLIKTRGQQVTLSCSPISGHRSVSWYQQTPGQGLQFLFEYFSETQRNKGNFPGRFSGRQFSNSRSEMNVSTLELGDSALYLCASSVDTGGPWTGELFFGEGSRLTVL.

Only a few counts were recorded for this clone. The chain uses TRBV5-1 and TRBJ2-5, with D maybe TRBD2 (6 bases). V was clipped by 3 bases and J by 4 bases, with 13 bases between them. This CDR3 is 14 amino acids long. In germline, CDR1 is SGHRS, CDR2 YFSETQ. The CDR3 loop reads CASSYDGGRETQYF. As DNA, the CDR3 is TGCGCCAGCAGCTACGACGGAGGGCGAGAGACCCAGTACTTC.

The V call is TRBV5-6, the J call TRBJ2-1; no definite D call. The ends were cut back, 1 base at V and 2 bases at J, with 7 bases in the middle. There are 14 residues in the CDR3. The germline V gene has CDR1 SGHDT and CDR2 YYEEEE. Here the CDR3 reads CASSLPETYNEQFF. Here the CDR3 DNA reads TGTGCCAGCAGCTTGCCAGAAACCTACAATGAGCAGTTCTTC.

This clone was counted between two and nine times. The rearrangement uses TRBV4-1 and TRBJ1-1, with 7 positions matching TRBD1. From germline, CDR1 is MGHRA and CDR2 YSYEKL. The CDR3 is made up of 16 amino acids. Trimming removed 2 bases from V and 3 bases from J; junction bases left unmatched: 9. The CDR3 DNA follows: TGCGCCAGCAGCCAACCCCCCCGACAGGGAGACACTGAAGCTTTCTTT. This encodes CASSQPPRQGDTEAFF.

The genes are TRBV5-4 and TRBJ2-5; 7 positions agree with TRBD2. The CDR3 loop spans 15 amino acids. In germline, CDR1 is SGHNT, CDR2 YYREEE (reference sequence). The junction had 12 bases not matched to a gene; V was cut back by 3 bases and J by 7 bases. CDR3: CASSSGGTTPGTQYF. The CDR3 DNA reads as TGTGCCAGCAGCTCCGGGGGGACCACACCAGGGACCCAGTACTTC.

The chain couples TRBV7-2 to TRBJ1-3; D perhaps matches TRBD1 (6 bases). Trimming took off 3 bases at V and 1 base at J, with 10 bases between the two ends. CDR3 size: 15 residues. The germline V gene has CDR1 SGHTA and CDR2 FQGNSA. CDR3 in DNA: TGTGCCAGCAGCTTTTCGGACAGATCTGGAAACACCATATATTTT. Translated, it gives CASSFSDRSGNTIYF.

The genes are TRBV5-1 and TRBJ1-1, with D unresolved. Trimming stripped 1 base from V and 1 base from J, with 11 bases between. The CDR3 consists of 15 residues. CDR1 and CDR2 from the germline V gene are SGHRS and YFSETQ. CDR3 nucleotides: TGCGCCAGCAGCTTGACCCCCCGAGCGAACACTGAAGCTTTCTTT. Translation gives CASSLTPRANTEAFF.

CDR3 in amino acids: CASSSLQGLEQYF. CDR3 nucleotides: TGTGCCAGCAGCTCATTACAGGGCCTGGAGCAGTACTTC. The chain combines TRBV7-2 with TRBJ2-7, with a tentative D call TRBD1 (6 bases). Germline V lookup: CDR1 SGHTA, CDR2 FQGNSA. The CDR3 length is 13 residues. V was cut by 4 bases and J by 7 bases, with 14 bases left in between.

The chain joins TRBV19 to TRBJ2-5; 7 nucleotides agree with TRBD2. Germline V gives CDR1 LNHDA, CDR2 SQIVND (reference sequence). There are 14 residues in the CDR3. V lost 4 bases, J lost 2 bases, and 4 bases stayed unmatched. CDR3: CASSTLAEQETQYF. The CDR3 region has the DNA TGTGCCAGTAGTACGCTAGCGGAACAAGAGACCCAGTACTTC. Looking up the rest from reference TRBV19 and TRBJ2-5 gives the full variable domain: DGGITQSPKYLFRKEGQNVTLSCEQNLNHDAMYWYRQDPGQGLRLIYYSQIVNDFQKGDIAEGYSVSREKKESFPLTVTSAQKNPTAFYLCASSTLAEQETQYFGPGTRLLVL.

This clone showed up just once. This CDR3 is CASGQGPTEAFF. The CDR3 DNA sequence: TGTGCCAGCGGACAGGGTCCCACTGAAGCTTTCTTT. This chain links TRBV2 with TRBJ1-1; 8 positions match TRBD1. The germline V gene encodes CDR1 SNHLY and CDR2 FYNNEI. This CDR3 has 12 residues. J was trimmed by 4 bases and V by 8 bases; bases with no gene match: 3.

This chain uses TRBV4-1 with TRBJ2-1; D remains ambiguous. The CDR3 consists of 15 residues. V shed 4 bases and J shed 0 bases, with 10 bases lying between them. CDR1 and CDR2 from the germline V gene are MGHRA and YSYEKL. CDR3 sequence: CASSRRQSSYNEQFF. The DNA of the CDR3 is TGCGCCAGCAGCCGGCGGCAAAGCTCCTACAATGAGCAGTTCTTC.

This chain uses TRBV5-1 with TRBJ1-2; D not resolved. V lost 0 bases and J 7 bases, leaving 19 bases between the germline ends. The CDR3 loop spans 16 amino acids. Germline lookup yields CDR1 SGHRS and CDR2 YFSETQ. CDR3 in amino acids: CASSLGGGPGRGGYTF. The CDR3 nucleotides read TGCGCCAGCAGCTTGGGTGGAGGGCCAGGCAGAGGTGGCTACACCTTC. Looking up the rest from reference TRBV5-1 and TRBJ1-2 gives the full variable domain: KAGVTQTPRYLIKTRGQQVTLSCSPISGHRSVSWYQQTPGQGLQFLFEYFSETQRNKGNFPGRFSGRQFSNSRSEMNVSTLELGDSALYLCASSLGGGPGRGGYTFGSGTRLTVV.

This chain connects TRBV15 to TRBJ1-1; D perhaps matches TRBD1 (5 bases). This CDR3 is built from 15 residues. From germline, CDR1 is LNHNV and CDR2 YYDKDF (reference sequence). V was cut by 0 bases and J by 4 bases, with 12 bases left in between. The DNA for the CDR3 is TGTGCCACCAGCAGAGAGTCCGGGGGAGGCACTGAAGCTTTCTTT. It is translated as CATSRESGGGTEAFF.

This clone showed up just a few times. The chain recombines TRBV29-1 with TRBJ1-3; D gene unclear. Trimming stripped 6 bases from V and 4 bases from J, with 13 bases between. The germline gives CDR1 SQVTM, CDR2 ANQGSEA. The CDR3 spans 13 residues. The CDR3 bases are TGCAGCGTCCGAGCCTTGGGCGGAAACACCATATATTTT. This encodes CSVRALGGNTIYF.

This chain connects TRBV9 to TRBJ1-2, with D possibly matching TRBD1 (6 bases). CDR1 and CDR2 (germline): SGDLS, YYNGEE. This CDR3 is built from 15 residues. Trimming removed 5 bases at V and 2 bases at J, with 16 bases between. DNA of the CDR3: TGTGCCAGCAGAAGGGGGGACGGGGGGAACTATGGCTACACCTTC. Translated, it gives CASRRGDGGNYGYTF. Looking up the rest from reference TRBV9 and TRBJ1-2 gives the full variable domain: DSGVTQTPKHLITATGQRVTLRCSPRSGDLSVYWYQQSLDQGLQFLIQYYNGEERAKGNILERFSAQQFPDLHSELNLSSLELGDSALYFCASRRGDGGNYGYTFGSGTRLTVV.

The gene calls are TRBV10-3 and TRBJ2-2, with D possibly TRBD1 on 6 matching bases. The CDR3 loop spans 17 amino acids. The V and J ends lost 5 bases and 2 bases respectively, with 18 bases between them. The germline CDR1 and CDR2 sequences are ENHRY and SYGVKD. The CDR3 region has the DNA TGTGCCATCAGTTCGTTCTTGGACAGATATAACACCGGGGAGCTGTTTTTT. Its translation: CAISSFLDRYNTGELFF.

The chain is built from TRBV2 and TRBJ2-1; D unresolved. This CDR3 is 11 amino acids long. Trimming cost V 7 bases and J 5 bases, with 6 bases left between them. In germline, CDR1 is SNHLY, CDR2 FYNNEI. CDR3 protein: CASTPDNEQFF. The CDR3 nucleotides read TGTGCCAGCACCCCCGACAATGAGCAGTTCTTC. The full variable domain, its missing parts supplied by reference TRBV2 and TRBJ2-1, is EPEVTQTPSHQVTQMGQEVILRCVPISNHLYFYWYRQILGQKVEFLVSFYNNEISEKSEIFDDQFSVERPDGSNFTLKIRSTKLEDSAMYFCASTPDNEQFFGPGTRLTVL.

The V call is TRBV9, the J call TRBJ2-3; 8 nucleotides agree with TRBD2. This CDR3 has 16 residues. The germline V gene has CDR1 SGDLS and CDR2 YYNGEE. J was trimmed by 4 bases and V by 3 bases; bases with no gene match: 10. DNA for the CDR3: TGTGCCAGCAGCGCGCTCCGGGGGGGGCCTGCAGATACGCAGTATTTT. Translating gives CASSALRGGPADTQYF.

V is TRBV6-5 and J is TRBJ2-1; 8 bases align to TRBD2. The junction had 5 bases not matched to a gene; V was cut back by 6 bases and J by 4 bases. Germline V gene sequence: CDR1 MNHEY, CDR2 SVGAGI. The CDR3 spans 14 residues. CDR3 loop: CASRIGLAYNEQFF. CDR3 bases: TGTGCCAGCAGAATCGGACTAGCATACAATGAGCAGTTCTTC.

The chain has TRBV2 and TRBJ1-2, with unresolved D. The CDR3 loop spans 12 amino acids. V was cut by 8 bases and J by 4 bases, with 11 bases left in between. Germline V gene sequence: CDR1 SNHLY, CDR2 FYNNEI. DNA of the CDR3: TGTGCCAGCCGCCCTAGCCTCTATGGCTACACCTTC. Its translation is CASRPSLYGYTF. Looking up the rest from reference TRBV2 and TRBJ1-2 gives the full variable domain: EPEVTQTPSHQVTQMGQEVILRCVPISNHLYFYWYRQILGQKVEFLVSFYNNEISEKSEIFDDQFSVERPDGSNFTLKIRSTKLEDSAMYFCASRPSLYGYTFGSGTRLTVV.

V and J are TRBV19 and TRBJ1-6; 7 bases align to TRBD1. CDR3 length equals 18 residues. V was clipped by 3 bases and J by 0 bases; unmatched bases: 8. Germline lookup yields CDR1 LNHDA and CDR2 SQIVND (reference sequence). CDR3 sequence reads: CASSMRPGQSSYNSPLHF. The DNA of the CDR3 is TGTGCCAGTAGTATGCGACCGGGACAGAGCTCCTATAATTCACCCCTCCACTTT.

This sequence joins TRBV6-5 and TRBJ2-3; 8 bases align to TRBD2. CDR1 is MNHEY, CDR2 SVGAGI, per germline. V was clipped by 2 bases and J by 2 bases; unmatched bases: 6. This CDR3 is 16 amino acids long. The CDR3 sequence: CASSYQGGGSTDTQYF. For the CDR3, the DNA is TGTGCCAGCAGTTACCAGGGCGGGGGGTCCACAGATACGCAGTATTTT.

The chain recombines TRBV5-1 with TRBJ2-7; 7 nucleotides match TRBD1. The CDR3 spans 14 residues. CDR1 and CDR2 from the germline V gene are SGHRS and YFSETQ. With 4 bases clipped from V and 3 bases from J, the junction kept 7 bases outside the gene matches. CDR3 bases: TGCGCCAGCAGCCGTTACAGGGGAAACTACGAGCAGTACTTC. Protein product: CASSRYRGNYEQYF.

The table lists this clone with a count of one. The chain carries TRBV25-1 and TRBJ2-1, with 16 bases fitting TRBD2. The CDR3 loop spans 16 amino acids. The J segment lost 9 bases and the V segment lost 5 bases, leaving 7 bases of the junction unmatched. Germline V gene data show CDR1 as MGHDK and CDR2 as SYGVNS. CDR3 sequence reads: CASSPGTSGGAGEQFF. CDR3 coding DNA: TGTGCCAGCAGTCCGGGGACTAGCGGGGGGGCCGGTGAGCAGTTCTTC.

The chain recombines TRBV25-1 with TRBJ2-5, with TRBD2 identical over 7 bases. Trimming at V came to 1 base and at J to 4 bases, leaving 3 bases not matched to a gene. From germline, CDR1 is MGHDK and CDR2 SYGVNS. The CDR3 consists of 14 residues. In DNA, the CDR3 is TGTGCCAGCAGTGAATGGGGGGGGACAGAGACCCAGTACTTC. Its protein is CASSEWGGTETQYF. Drawing the rest from reference TRBV25-1 and TRBJ2-5, the complete variable domain is EADIYQTPRYLVIGTGKKITLECSQTMGHDKMYWYQQDPGMELHLIHYSYGVNSTEKGDLSSESTVSRIRTEHFPLTLESARPSHTSQYLCASSEWGGTETQYFGPGTRLLVL.

The chain couples TRBV5-5 to TRBJ1-2, with 7 bases fitting TRBD1. V trimming: 0 bases; J trimming: 6 bases; junction bases outside the gene matches: 20. The germline gives CDR1 SGHKS, CDR2 YYEKEE (reference sequence). The CDR3 sequence is 19 residues long. The CDR3 sequence: CASSLDRGLRFKLKDGYTF. CDR3 nucleotide sequence: TGTGCCAGCAGCTTGGACAGGGGCCTTAGGTTCAAGCTAAAAGATGGCTACACCTTC.

The chain has TRBV28 and TRBJ2-7; D perhaps matches TRBD2 (6 bases). This CDR3 region has 16 residues. The germline V gene has CDR1 MDHEN and CDR2 SYDVKM. With 7 bases removed from V and 1 base from J, the gap between germline ends came to 20 bases. The CDR3 spells CASNSFGRTGSYEQYF. The CDR3 region has the DNA TGTGCCAGCAACTCTTTTGGGAGGACGGGATCCTACGAGCAGTACTTC.